This is a list of T cell receptor beta chains from one sample in a study of CD8+ T cells in alopecia areata. Clones were sequenced by immunoSEQ multiplex PCR, and TCRdb holds only the in-frame ones, with some missing. The sample carries about 200,000 clones, roughly 50% recorded once. Sequenced material: CD4+ T cells sorted from blood, taken at week 24, from a patient treated with tofacitinib. These receptors came from a human donor with alopecia areata. Each CDR3 is given with its conserved first and last residue. The order of the fields is J gene, D gene, V gene, clone size, CDR3 protein, CDR3 DNA. A D gene is named only where the DNA matches it firmly. Not every row has a clone size; where given, it reads once, few, many or a size class.

>TRBJ1-2|TRBD1|TRBV4-1|few
CASSLPGQAYGYTF
TGCGCCAGCAGCCTCCCGGGACAGGCCTATGGCTACACCTTC
>TRBJ1-5|NA|TRBV29-1|NA
CSVEWEGGSSQHF
TGCAGCGTTGAGTGGGAAGGGGGTTCGTCCCAGCATTTT
>TRBJ1-2|TRBD1|TRBV28|few
CASSPYRGVDYGYTF
TGTGCCAGCAGTCCTTACAGGGGTGTGGACTATGGCTACACCTTC
>TRBJ2-3|TRBD2|TRBV29-1|few
CSVERAGGVTDTQYF
TGCAGCGTTGAACGTGCGGGGGGGGTCACAGATACGCAGTATTTT
>TRBJ2-7|NA|TRBV11-2|NA
CASSLDPHRVAYEQYF
TGTGCCAGCAGCTTAGATCCACACAGGGTCGCCTACGAGCAGTACTTC
>TRBJ2-2|TRBD2|TRBV29-1|few
CSVDRGGYTGELFF
TGCAGCGTTGATCGCGGGGGGTACACCGGGGAGCTGTTTTTT
>TRBJ2-7|NA|TRBV7-2|NA
CASSPWGRAYEQYF
TGTGCCAGCAGCCCATGGGGGCGGGCCTACGAGCAGTACTTC
>TRBJ2-4|NA|TRBV5-6|NA
CASSLDGLGPNIQYF
TGTGCCAGCAGCTTGGACGGCCTGGGCCCAAACATTCAGTACTTC
>TRBJ2-1|NA|TRBV27|NA
CASTKHTGFDEQFF
TGTGCCAGCACCAAACATACAGGGTTTGATGAGCAGTTCTTC
>TRBJ1-4|NA|TRBV30|NA
CAWSVPEKLFF
TGTGCCTGGAGTGTACCCGAAAAACTGTTTTTT
>TRBJ1-5|TRBD1|TRBV27|once
CASSRQGDQPQHF
TGTGCCAGCAGTAGACAGGGCGATCAGCCCCAGCATTTT
>TRBJ2-7|TRBD1|TRBV30|NA
CAYETGKFYEQYF
TGTGCCTACGAGACAGGGAAGTTCTACGAGCAGTACTTC
>TRBJ2-1|TRBD2|TRBV30|NA
CAWSGGTSAPRPYEQFF
TGTGCCTGGAGTGGCGGGACTAGCGCCCCGCGACCATATGAGCAGTTCTTC
>TRBJ1-1|NA|TRBV7-6|few
CASSLAGENTEAFF
TGTGCCAGCAGCTTAGCAGGGGAGAACACTGAAGCTTTCTTT
>TRBJ2-3|NA|TRBV30|NA
CAWSATGPSTDTQYF
TGTGCCTGGAGCGCTACAGGGCCGAGCACAGATACGCAGTATTTT
>TRBJ1-1|TRBD1|TRBV18|NA
CASSTRTGLDTEAFF
TGTGCCAGCTCAACTCGGACAGGGCTGGACACTGAAGCTTTCTTT
>TRBJ1-1|NA|TRBV6-5|NA
CASSYSTRAGTEAFF
TGTGCCAGCAGTTACTCGACCAGGGCGGGAACTGAAGCTTTCTTT
>TRBJ1-1|NA|TRBV29-1|NA
CSVEVKGGTEAFF
TGCAGCGTTGAAGTCAAGGGCGGGACTGAAGCTTTCTTT
>TRBJ2-7|NA|TRBV2|few
CASSEFQRGHYEQYF
TGTGCCAGCAGTGAATTTCAGCGGGGACACTACGAGCAGTACTTC
>TRBJ2-5|NA|TRBV5-1|NA
CASSLEGSGLGQETQYF
TGCGCCAGCAGCTTGGAAGGGTCTGGATTGGGCCAAGAGACCCAGTACTTC
>TRBJ1-6|NA|TRBV7-2|NA
CASSFGARAPHDLHF
TGTGCCAGCAGCTTTGGGGCCAGAGCCCCCCATGACCTCCACTTT
>TRBJ2-6|TRBD1|TRBV15|NA
CATSRDQGALSGANVLTF
TGTGCCACCAGCAGAGATCAGGGGGCTCTCTCTGGGGCCAACGTCCTGACTTTC
>TRBJ1-2|NA|TRBV29-1|few
CSVVFGTVNYGYTF
TGCAGCGTTGTCTTCGGCACGGTAAACTATGGCTACACCTTC
>TRBJ2-3|TRBD2|TRBV5-1|few
CASSLTASGRRVTDTQYF
TGCGCCAGCAGCTTGACGGCTAGCGGGAGGAGGGTGACAGATACGCAGTATTTT
>TRBJ1-3|TRBD1|TRBV5-4|NA
CASSRDRAGGNTIYF
TGTGCCAGCAGCCGGGACAGGGCGGGCGGAAACACCATATATTTT
>TRBJ2-3|NA|TRBV11-2|NA
CASSVVGGDTQYF
TGTGCCAGCAGTGTAGTGGGGGGAGATACGCAGTATTTT
>TRBJ2-1|TRBD2|TRBV4-3|NA
CASSQATSGNEQFF
TGCGCCAGCAGCCAGGCGACTAGCGGCAATGAGCAGTTCTTC
>TRBJ2-5|NA|TRBV29-1|NA
CSVPGGVSWKTQYF
TGCAGCGTTCCCGGAGGGGTCAGTTGGAAGACCCAGTACTTC
>TRBJ2-5|NA|TRBV5-1|few
CASSGRGQETQYF
TGCGCCAGCAGCGGCCGGGGGCAAGAGACCCAGTACTTC
>TRBJ2-4|TRBD1|TRBV25-1|NA
CASSDSGTGAIIQYF
TGTGCCAGCAGTGACTCCGGGACAGGGGCCATTATTCAGTACTTC
>TRBJ2-3|TRBD2|TRBV7-8|NA
CASSFRTSGVTDTQYF
TGTGCCAGCAGCTTTCGGACTAGCGGGGTCACAGATACGCAGTATTTT
>TRBJ2-3|NA|TRBV29-1|NA
CSVEASVTDTQYF
TGCAGCGTTGAGGCGTCAGTCACAGATACGCAGTATTTT
>TRBJ2-3|NA|TRBV7-2|NA
CASSLGWGDTQYF
TGTGCCAGCAGCTTAGGTTGGGGAGATACGCAGTATTTT
>TRBJ1-2|NA|TRBV7-9|NA
CASSLSRGANYGYTF
TGTGCCAGCAGCTTATCCCGAGGGGCTAACTATGGCTACACCTTC
>TRBJ2-7|NA|TRBV5-1|NA
CASSVRSAEEQYF
TGCGCCAGCAGCGTACGGTCGGCGGAGGAGCAGTACTTC
>TRBJ2-1|NA|TRBV4-1|once
CASSQDPTGYNEQFF
TGCGCCAGCAGCCAAGACCCCACAGGGTACAATGAGCAGTTCTTC
>TRBJ1-3|NA|TRBV30|NA
CAWSVRSSGNTIYF
TGTGCCTGGAGTGTGCGATCTTCTGGAAACACCATATATTTT
>TRBJ1-4|TRBD1|TRBV29-1|NA
CSVNAGGEKLFF
TGCAGCGTAAACGCAGGGGGTGAAAAACTGTTTTTT
>TRBJ2-7|NA|TRBV5-6|NA
CASSAGPGPSYEQYF
TGTGCCAGCAGCGCGGGACCAGGGCCCTCCTACGAGCAGTACTTC
>TRBJ2-3|NA|TRBV5-1|NA
CASSPSPDSHTDTQYF
TGCGCCAGCAGCCCGTCCCCGGACTCCCACACAGATACGCAGTATTTT
>TRBJ2-2|NA|TRBV9|NA
CASSVDRYPGELFF
TGTGCCAGCAGCGTAGATAGGTACCCCGGGGAGCTGTTTTTT
>TRBJ2-5|NA|TRBV7-2|NA
CASSLVPGSQETQYF
TGTGCCAGCAGCTTAGTGCCGGGTTCTCAAGAGACCCAGTACTTC
>TRBJ2-7|NA|TRBV5-1|NA
CASKGQTYEQYF
TGCGCCAGCAAGGGACAAACCTACGAGCAGTACTTC
>TRBJ2-3|TRBD2|TRBV2|NA
CASTGGTTDTQYF
TGTGCCAGCACCGGGGGGACCACAGATACGCAGTATTTT
>TRBJ2-1|TRBD2|TRBV7-2|NA
CASTLAGSYNEQFF
TGTGCCAGCACCCTAGCGGGGAGCTACAATGAGCAGTTCTTC
>TRBJ1-2|NA|TRBV29-1|NA
CSVVPGNYGYTF
TGCAGCGTTGTGCCAGGCAACTATGGCTACACCTTC
>TRBJ2-2|NA|TRBV5-1|once
CASSFAQSRTGELFF
TGCGCCAGCAGCTTTGCACAGTCGCGCACCGGGGAGCTGTTTTTT
>TRBJ1-1|NA|TRBV27|NA
CASSLVRGFTEAFF
TGTGCCAGCAGTTTAGTCCGGGGCTTCACTGAAGCTTTCTTT
>TRBJ2-6|NA|TRBV29-1|NA
CSVGQSGANVLTF
TGCAGCGTTGGACAGTCTGGGGCCAACGTCCTGACTTTC
>TRBJ1-2|NA|TRBV29-1|NA
CSVEDFRTTNNYGYTF
TGCAGCGTTGAAGATTTTAGGACAACAAACAACTATGGCTACACCTTC